A selection of T cell receptor beta chains follows, all from one sample in a study of OX40 agonist ivuxolimab in advanced cancers. Assay: immunoSEQ multiplex PCR; the TCRdb copy retains only in-frame clones and omits some. Of over 75,000 clones listed, about 90% were seen once; the top ten hold approximately 9.3%. The sample in question was CD4+ or CD8+ T cells sorted from blood, obtained in a trial of the OX40 agonist ivuxolimab. The receptors originated from an adult with an advanced solid tumor such as melanoma, head and neck, liver or kidney cancer. The CDR3 runs from the conserved cysteine through the conserved F or W. A D gene is named only where the DNA matches it firmly. The size entry is marked missing in some rows and otherwise reads once, few, many or a size class.

V,J,size,D,CDR3,DNA
TRBV4-1,TRBJ2-7,.,TRBD2,CASSQEASGNDEQYF,TGCGCCAGCAGCCAAGAAGCTAGCGGGAACGACGAGCAGTACTTC
TRBV14,TRBJ2-1,.,.,CASSQDGQGSYNEQFF,TGTGCCAGCAGCCAAGATGGGCAGGGGTCCTACAATGAGCAGTTCTTC
TRBV19,TRBJ2-1,.,.,CASSRGTGYNEQFF,TGTGCCAGTAGTAGGGGTACGGGGTACAATGAGCAGTTCTTC
TRBV5-1,TRBJ2-1,.,.,CASSFQEYEQFF,TGCGCCAGCAGCTTCCAGGAATATGAGCAGTTCTTC
TRBV29-1,TRBJ2-1,.,TRBD1,CSVETGYVNEQFF,TGCAGCGTTGAGACAGGGTATGTGAATGAGCAGTTCTTC
TRBV11-3,TRBJ2-1,.,.,CASSSRKGSYNEQFF,TGTGCCAGCAGCTCCCGGAAGGGGTCCTACAATGAGCAGTTCTTC
TRBV7-9,TRBJ2-1,.,.,CASPTGLGGNEQFF,TGTGCCAGCCCTACAGGGTTAGGAGGCAATGAGCAGTTCTTC
TRBV11-3,TRBJ2-7,.,.,CASSLRGPYSYEQYF,TGTGCCAGCAGCTTAAGGGGTCCCTACTCCTACGAGCAGTACTTC
TRBV7-3,TRBJ2-7,.,TRBD1,CASSLNGGQDEQYF,TGTGCCAGCAGCTTAAATGGGGGACAGGACGAGCAGTACTTC
TRBV6-5,TRBJ2-7,.,.,CASSYSGRGSYEQYF,TGTGCCAGCAGTTACTCAGGCAGGGGTTCCTACGAGCAGTACTTC
TRBV10-2,TRBJ2-7,.,.,CASGGGHAYEQYF,TGCGCCAGCGGGGGAGGACATGCCTACGAGCAGTACTTC
TRBV11-2,TRBJ2-1,.,.,CASSRLAYQDNEQFF,TGTGCCAGCAGTCGTCTAGCTTACCAAGACAATGAGCAGTTCTTC
TRBV9,TRBJ2-1,.,.,CASSASGGSDEQFF,TGTGCCAGCAGCGCATCCGGAGGGTCGGATGAGCAGTTCTTC
TRBV6-5,TRBJ2-1,.,TRBD2,CASNIEREGGDEQFF,TGTGCCAGCAACATAGAGCGGGAAGGTGGGGATGAGCAGTTCTTC
TRBV4-2,TRBJ1-5,.,TRBD1,CASSQRGPLNRGDQPQHF,TGTGCCAGCAGCCAAAGGGGGCCGCTTAACAGGGGGGACCAGCCCCAGCATTTT
TRBV4-1,TRBJ1-4,many,.,CASSQLEGELFF,TGCGCCAGCAGCCAATTGGAGGGGGAACTGTTTTTT
TRBV7-9,TRBJ2-7,.,.,CASSPPLVGEQYF,TGTGCCAGCAGCCCGCCCCTGGTAGGTGAGCAGTACTTC
TRBV7-3,TRBJ1-2,.,.,CASSLTLVTGAQYGYTF,TGTGCCAGCAGCTTAACGTTGGTGACAGGAGCTCAGTATGGCTACACCTTC
TRBV7-6,TRBJ1-4,.,.,CASSLVSQELFF,TGTGCCAGCAGCTTAGTCTCCCAGGAACTGTTTTTT
TRBV7-9,TRBJ2-1,.,.,CASSSSTGYNEQFF,TGTGCCAGCAGCTCGTCAACTGGCTACAATGAGCAGTTCTTC
TRBV2,TRBJ2-5,.,.,CASRAHPLETQYF,TGTGCCAGCAGGGCGCATCCGTTAGAGACCCAGTACTTC
TRBV7-8,TRBJ2-6,.,.,CASSNRQKSGANVLTF,TGTGCCAGCAGCAACCGACAGAAATCTGGGGCCAACGTCCTGACTTTC